A selection of T cell receptor beta chains follows, all from one sample in a study of T cell responses to AZD1222 COVID-19 vaccine. Using immunoSEQ multiplex PCR, the repertoire was profiled, and TCRdb retains in-frame clones only, with some absent. Found here are more than 70,000 clones, 70% to 90% of them singletons; the top ten hold about 1.6%. The specimen was peripheral blood, collected on day 0 of AZD1222 vaccination. The receptors were sampled from an adult in good health. CDR3s include the opening cysteine and the closing phenylalanine or tryptophan. A D gene is named only where the DNA matches it firmly. Some rows mark clone size as missing; the rest say once, few, many or name a class of expanded clone.

CDR3nt	CDR3aa	d_gene	v_gene	j_gene	abundance
TGTGCCAGCAGCTCGGGGACTAGCGGTACAACACAGTTCTTC	CASSSGTSGTTQFF	TRBD2	TRBV7-2	TRBJ2-1	once
TGCGCCAGCAGCAACCAAGGTGAAAAAGAGACCCAGTACTTC	CASSNQGEKETQYF	-	TRBV5-1	TRBJ2-5	-
TGTGCCAGCAGTTCCACCGGGACGGATTACGAGCAGTACTTC	CASSSTGTDYEQYF	-	TRBV6-6	TRBJ2-7	-
TGTGCCAGTGCCGACCGGGGGGTTGACGTTTATGGCTACACCTTC	CASADRGVDVYGYTF	-	TRBV19	TRBJ1-2	-
TGTGCCAGCAGTTTACCAGGGGTGAACACTGAAGCTTTCTTT	CASSLPGVNTEAFF	-	TRBV27	TRBJ1-1	-
TGTGCCAGCAGCCTCAATTGGGGCAACAGGGTAAATAGCAATCAGCCCCAGCATTTT	CASSLNWGNRVNSNQPQHF	-	TRBV5-5	TRBJ1-5	once
TGTGCCATCCGAGGAGCCTTTAGCACAGATACGCAGTATTTT	CAIRGAFSTDTQYF	-	TRBV10-3	TRBJ2-3	-
TGTGCCAGCAGCCAAGAAAGGGTAACTCTGAACACTGAAGCTTTCTTT	CASSQERVTLNTEAFF	-	TRBV4-2	TRBJ1-1	-
TGTGCCAGCAGTCGGAAGGGGGGGGACACTGAAGCTTTCTTT	CASSRKGGDTEAFF	-	TRBV27	TRBJ1-1	once
TGTGCCAGCAGTTTTGGCAGGGAAGCTTTCTTT	CASSFGREAFF	-	TRBV12-3/TRBV12-4	TRBJ1-1	-
TGTGCCAGTAGTCCGAGGACAGGGCGCCATGGCTACACCTTC	CASSPRTGRHGYTF	TRBD1	TRBV19	TRBJ1-2	-